The T cell receptor (beta chain) described here comes from a study of PD-1 blockade in classical Hodgkin lymphoma. Brentuximab vedotin exposure varied, and every patient relapsed after autologous stem cell transplantation. Complete response, partial response or progressive disease constituted the best response categories observed. General study results and limits: Nivolumab starters within 1 year of ASCT were excluded.

The repertoire was sequenced with immunoSEQ multiplex PCR; TCRdb's copy has only in-frame clones and lacks some. Counted here are under 60,000 clones, roughly 73% occurring once; the ten biggest clones make up about 10%. The CDR3 totals 19 residues. Germline V gene lookup returns CDR1 SGDLS and CDR2 YYNGEE. V gave up 0 bases and J gave up 1 base; unmatched junction bases: 12. As concerns this clone: Its antigen is unidentified.

This sequence was found in a human donor with classical Hodgkin lymphoma. The material was peripheral blood mononuclear cells (PBMCs), obtained at baseline. The rearrangement joins TRBV9 to TRBJ2-3, with TRBD2 matching 9 bases. The CDR3 sequence: CASSVGPPRLAGGTDTQYF. The CDR3 nucleotides read TGTGCCAGCAGCGTAGGTCCCCCCCGATTAGCGGGGGGCACAGATACGCAGTATTTT.